This T cell receptor (beta chain) stems from a study of blood T cells in healthy people across ages. A second PCR, run for roughly 7 to 12 cycles, used a sample-barcoded 5' primer plus a J-beta primer mix. MiXCR, run by TCRdb on the 5' RACE reads, gives a single entry per CDR3 protein. The data show 780,000 or so distinct CDR3 sequences, less than 70% seen once. This sequence was found in a man aged 80 or over in good health. The sequenced material came from blood.

CDR3 residues: CASSVGRLPPNEQYF. The CDR3 DNA follows: TGTGCCAGCAGCGTTGGACGGCTACCCCCTAACGAGCAGTACTTC. The chain has TRBV9 and TRBJ2-1; no definite D call. Near its end, the DNA agrees better with TRBJ2-7, so the J call may be wrong. The CDR3 loop spans 15 amino acids. Germline V lookup: CDR1 SGDLS, CDR2 YYNGEE.